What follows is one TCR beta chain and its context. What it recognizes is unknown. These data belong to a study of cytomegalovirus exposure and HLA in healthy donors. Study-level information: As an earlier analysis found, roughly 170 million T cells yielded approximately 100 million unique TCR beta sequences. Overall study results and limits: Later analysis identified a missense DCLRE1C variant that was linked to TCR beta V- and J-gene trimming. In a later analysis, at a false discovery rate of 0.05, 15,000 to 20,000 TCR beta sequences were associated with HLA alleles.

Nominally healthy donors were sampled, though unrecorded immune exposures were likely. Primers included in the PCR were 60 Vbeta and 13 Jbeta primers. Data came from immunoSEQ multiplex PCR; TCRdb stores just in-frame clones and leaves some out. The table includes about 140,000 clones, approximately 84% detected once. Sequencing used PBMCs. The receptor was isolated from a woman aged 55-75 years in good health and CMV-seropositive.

The CDR3 nucleotides are TGTGCCAGCAGCTTGGCCCCTAGAGGGATCAATGAGCAGTTCTTC. Translating gives CASSLAPRGINEQFF. The J gene is TRBJ2-1, the V gene TRBV5-6; a possible D gene is TRBD2 (5 bases). The germline CDR1 and CDR2 sequences are SGHDT and YYEEEE. This CDR3 spans 15 amino acids. The V end lost 0 bases, the J end lost 6 bases, and 13 bases lay between the germline ends.